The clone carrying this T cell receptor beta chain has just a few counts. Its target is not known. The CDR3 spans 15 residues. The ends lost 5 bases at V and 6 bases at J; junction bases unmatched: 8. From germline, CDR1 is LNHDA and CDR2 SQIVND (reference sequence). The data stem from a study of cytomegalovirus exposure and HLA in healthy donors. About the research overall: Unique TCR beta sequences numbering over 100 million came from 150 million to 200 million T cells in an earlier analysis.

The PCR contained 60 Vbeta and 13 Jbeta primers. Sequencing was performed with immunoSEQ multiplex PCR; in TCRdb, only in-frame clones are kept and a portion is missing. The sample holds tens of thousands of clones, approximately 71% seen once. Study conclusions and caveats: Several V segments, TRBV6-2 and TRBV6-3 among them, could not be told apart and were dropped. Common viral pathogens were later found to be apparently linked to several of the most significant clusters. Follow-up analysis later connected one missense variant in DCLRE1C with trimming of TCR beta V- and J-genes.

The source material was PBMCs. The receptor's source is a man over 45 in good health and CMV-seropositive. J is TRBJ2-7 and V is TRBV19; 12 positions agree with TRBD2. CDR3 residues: CASSPSSGRAREQYF. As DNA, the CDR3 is TGTGCCAGTAGTCCCTCTAGCGGGAGGGCCCGCGAGCAGTACTTC. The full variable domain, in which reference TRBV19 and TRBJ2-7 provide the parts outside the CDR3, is DGGITQSPKYLFRKEGQNVTLSCEQNLNHDAMYWYRQDPGQGLRLIYYSQIVNDFQKGDIAEGYSVSREKKESFPLTVTSAQKNPTAFYLCASSPSSGRAREQYFGPGTRLTVT.